This T cell receptor beta chain was identified in a study of neurological immune-mediated disorders. V was clipped by 3 bases and J by 3 bases; unmatched bases: 10. Germline-derived CDR1 and CDR2 are DFQATT and SNEGSKA (reference sequence). This CDR3 region has 17 residues. TCRdb re-called the 5' RACE reads with MiXCR, one entry per CDR3 protein. The table records approximately 100,000 distinct CDR3 sequences, roughly 3.5% of them present only once. This clonotype was seen at least ten times. The sample consisted of PBMCs. The chain combines TRBV20-1 with TRBJ2-3; 12 bases map to TRBD2. This sequence originates from a woman younger than 35 with multiple sclerosis. The CDR3 coding sequence is TGCAGTGCTAGGGTCCTAGCGGGGGGGCTAAGTACAGATACGCAGTATTTT. It encodes CSARVLAGGLSTDTQYF.